This TCR beta chain was identified in a study of shared clonotypes between healthy human individuals. The repertoire was sequenced with immunoSEQ multiplex PCR; TCRdb's copy has only in-frame clones and lacks some. The sample yields 800,000 or so clones, approximately 96% seen once. The CDR3 sequence is 15 residues long. CDR1 is MDHEN and CDR2 is SYDVKM in the germline V gene. V dropped 4 bases and J dropped 4 bases, with 14 bases sitting between them. As defined, naive CD8 cells were CD45RO-negative and positively selected for CCR7, with terminally differentiated effector memory CD45RA+ cells excluded.

The sequence was collected from a man aged 25-45 years in good health. The chain joins TRBV28 to TRBJ2-1, with D maybe TRBD2 (7 bases). Sequencing was done on a sample of naive CD8+ T cells sorted from blood. In DNA, the CDR3 is TGTGCCAGCAGTTCATGGGGAGGGGGTTACAATGAGCAGTTCTTC. Amino acid sequence: CASSSWGGGYNEQFF.